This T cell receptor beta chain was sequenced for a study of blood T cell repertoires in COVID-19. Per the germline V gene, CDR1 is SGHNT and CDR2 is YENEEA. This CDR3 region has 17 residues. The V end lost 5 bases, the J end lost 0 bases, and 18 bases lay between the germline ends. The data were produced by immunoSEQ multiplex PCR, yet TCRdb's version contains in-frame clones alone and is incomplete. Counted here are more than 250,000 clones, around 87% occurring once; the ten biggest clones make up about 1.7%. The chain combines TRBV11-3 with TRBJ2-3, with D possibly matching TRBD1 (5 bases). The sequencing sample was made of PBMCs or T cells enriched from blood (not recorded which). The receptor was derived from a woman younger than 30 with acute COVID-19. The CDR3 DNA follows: TGTGCCAGCAGCGCCCGGTCAGGGCTTTTAAGCACAGATACGCAGTATTTT. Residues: CASSARSGLLSTDTQYF.